This T cell receptor beta chain was found in a study of T cells after yellow fever vaccination. The CDR3 runs to 12 residues. For TCR, cDNA came from 5'RACE template switching, which added a universal primer site and UMIs. TCRdb analysed the 5' RACE reads with MiXCR anew, one entry per CDR3 protein. This table has 300,000 to 400,000 distinct CDR3 sequences, roughly 6.2% appearing once. Study-level results: The secondary response was weaker, and its peak arrived faster, on day 5 versus 15.

About this clonotype itself: Its antigen remains unknown. One junction end disagrees with the germline gene, perhaps due to a read error.

This specimen consisted of PBMCs, obtained 5 days after the yellow fever booster vaccination. The TCR originated in a man aged 25-45 years who received the YFV17D yellow fever vaccine. The V gene is TRBV23-1, the J gene TRBJ2-7, with 8 bases lining up with TRBD1. TRBV23-1 is recorded as an ORF, its role being uncertain. CDR3 amino acids: CASSQGRQGRTF. CDR3 DNA sequence: TGCGCCAGCAGTCAAGGGCGACAGGGGAGAACATTC.